One sample yielded the 20 T cell receptor beta chains listed below, sequenced in a study of shared clonotypes between healthy human individuals. Clones were read by immunoSEQ multiplex PCR, and TCRdb kept only the in-frame ones, dropping some. The sample yields more than 900,000 clones, around 78% seen once. Sequenced input: memory CD4+ T cells from PBMCs. Subset given: CD45RA-negative fraction. These receptors were collected from a man aged 18 to 30 in good health. Some clones in this sample may be carry-over from other donors' samples.

The gene calls are TRBV6-6 and TRBJ1-1, with a tentative D call TRBD1 (6 bases). Per germline, CDR1 MNHNY and CDR2 SVGAGI (reference sequence). The CDR3 runs to 14 residues. The V and J ends lost 8 bases and 2 bases respectively, with 15 bases between them. CDR3 residues: CASGGSRGNTEAFF. In DNA, the CDR3 is TGTGCCAGCGGGGGGAGCAGGGGAAACACTGAAGCTTTCTTT.

The chain recombines TRBV11-3 with TRBJ2-2, with 8 bases identical to TRBD1. V gave up 1 base and J gave up 6 bases; unmatched junction bases: 4. The CDR3 is 15 amino acids. Looked up from germline, CDR1 is SGHNT and CDR2 is YENEEA. CDR3 nucleotide sequence: TGTGCCAGCAGCTTAGCCGCCAGGGGGCCCGGGGAGCTGTTTTTT. Encoded protein: CASSLAARGPGELFF.

This chain connects TRBV7-3 to TRBJ2-6, with D hard to call. This CDR3 spans 15 amino acids. V was pared by 2 bases and J by 2 bases, with 7 bases between. In germline, CDR1 is SGHTA, CDR2 FQGTGA. This CDR3 reads CASSLGITGANVLTF. Written as DNA, the CDR3 is TGTGCCAGCAGCTTAGGAATAACTGGGGCCAACGTCCTGACTTTC.

This chain connects TRBV5-4 to TRBJ2-5, with 7 bases identical to TRBD2. Germline lookup yields CDR1 SGHNT and CDR2 YYREEE (reference sequence). The J segment lost 1 base and the V segment lost 4 bases, leaving 10 bases of the junction unmatched. The length of the CDR3 is 16 residues. CDR3 region: CASSLGASGPQETQYF. For the CDR3, the DNA is TGTGCCAGCAGCCTAGGGGCTAGCGGCCCCCAAGAGACCCAGTACTTC. The complete variable domain, with remaining parts taken from reference TRBV5-4 and TRBJ2-5, reads ETGVTQSPTHLIKTRGQQVTLRCSSQSGHNTVSWYQQALGQGPQFIFQYYREEENGRGNFPPRFSGLQFPNYSSELNVNALELDDSALYLCASSLGASGPQETQYFGPGTRLLVL.

The chain employs TRBV9 and TRBJ1-3; maybe TRBD1 (6 bases). CDR1 is SGDLS, CDR2 YYNGEE, per germline. V dropped 4 bases and J dropped 2 bases, with 13 bases sitting between them. The CDR3 loop spans 15 amino acids. Here the CDR3 DNA reads TGTGCCAGCAGCCCAGGGGTCCCAACTGGAAACACCATATATTTT. Its protein product is CASSPGVPTGNTIYF.

Regarding this clone: A read error is the likely source, as a far larger clone sits one nucleotide away. The chain recombines TRBV5-5 with TRBJ1-5; 7 nucleotides match TRBD1. The V gene's germline CDR1 is SGHKS and CDR2 YYEKEE (reference sequence). The CDR3 totals 18 residues. The CDR3 DNA sequence: TGTGCCAGCAGCTACGGGACAGTTCCAGCGGCGCTGAGTCAGCCCCAGCGTTTT. This sequence encodes CASSYGTVPAALSQPQRF. The variable domain in full, completed from reference TRBV5-5 and TRBJ1-5, reads DAGVTQSPTHLIKTRGQQVTLRCSPISGHKSVSWYQQVLGQGPQFIFQYYEKEERGRGNFPDRFSARQFPNYSSELNVNALLLGDSALYLCASSYGTVPAALSQPQRFGDGTRLSIL.

A remark on this clone: The same CDR3 can be traced to other DNA sequences in this sample. The genes are TRBV9 and TRBJ1-1, with D uncertain. CDR3 length: 14 residues. Germline values: CDR1 SGDLS, CDR2 YYNGEE. With 8 bases removed from V and 4 bases from J, the gap between germline ends came to 18 bases. This CDR3 is CASSRTTTGTEAFF. The CDR3, as DNA: TGTGCCAGTAGCAGAACGACCACCGGCACTGAAGCTTTCTTT.

The chain uses TRBV27 and TRBJ2-5, with TRBD2 as a possible D gene (6 bases). CDR1 MNHEY and CDR2 SMNVEV come from the germline V gene (reference sequence). The CDR3 loop spans 18 amino acids. Trimming took 4 bases from V and 2 from J, leaving 23 bases between them. CDR3 amino acids: CASSSLSSLDRGQETQYF. In DNA form, the CDR3 reads TGTGCCAGCAGTTCTCTCTCTAGCTTAGATCGGGGGCAAGAGACCCAGTACTTC.

The V and J genes are TRBV18 and TRBJ2-7; 8 bases match TRBD1. The germline gives CDR1 KGHSH, CDR2 LQKENI. CDR3 length: 15 amino acids. Germline trimming cut 5 bases from V and 2 bases from J; bases unmatched to any gene: 8. The CDR3 reads CASSETGGNTYEQYF. In DNA, the CDR3 is TGTGCCAGCTCAGAAACAGGGGGAAACACCTACGAGCAGTACTTC. Using reference TRBV18 and TRBJ2-7 for the parts outside the CDR3, the full variable domain is NAGVMQNPRHLVRRRGQEARLRCSPMKGHSHVYWYRQLPEEGLKFMVYLQKENIIDESGMPKERFSAEFPKEGPSILRIQQVVRGDSAAYFCASSETGGNTYEQYFGPGTRLTVT.

V usage is TRBV27 and J usage is TRBJ1-4; 9 nucleotides match TRBD1. CDR1 MNHEY and CDR2 SMNVEV come from the germline V gene (reference sequence). CDR3 length: 18 amino acids. J lost 0 bases, V lost 5 bases, and 10 bases had no gene match. CDR3 amino acids: CASSKSGTGLATNEKLFF. CDR3 DNA sequence: TGTGCCAGCAGTAAGTCCGGGACAGGGCTTGCAACTAATGAAAAACTGTTTTTT.

In this sample, this clone turned up many times. Other DNA sequences of this sample code for an identical CDR3. The gene calls are TRBV2 and TRBJ2-5, with 12 nucleotides matching TRBD2. CDR1 and CDR2 (germline): SNHLY, FYNNEI. Trimming at V came to 4 bases and at J to 1 base, leaving 1 base not matched to a gene. The CDR3 totals 15 residues. The CDR3 here is CASSGTSGAQETQYF. CDR3 nucleotides: TGTGCCAGCAGTGGGACTAGCGGGGCCCAAGAGACCCAGTACTTC.

V is TRBV6-5 and J is TRBJ1-1; D gene uncertain. Germline V gene lookup returns CDR1 MNHEY and CDR2 SVGAGI. The ends were cut back, 5 bases at V and 8 bases at J, with 6 bases in the middle. This CDR3 has 10 residues. This CDR3 reads CASSDWEAFF. For the CDR3, the DNA is TGTGCCAGCAGTGATTGGGAAGCTTTCTTT.

V is TRBV30 and J is TRBJ1-5, with a possible D match to TRBD1 (5 bases). This CDR3 contains 15 residues. In germline, CDR1 is GTSNPN, CDR2 SVGIG (reference sequence). Trimming removed 0 bases at V and 0 bases at J, with 9 bases between. The CDR3 DNA is TGTGCCTGGAGTGTTGGGGCGGATAGCAATCAGCCCCAGCATTTT. Translating it yields CAWSVGADSNQPQHF.

The J gene is TRBJ2-1, the V gene TRBV5-1; D call uncertain. V dropped 1 base and J dropped 3 bases, with 14 bases sitting between them. Germline CDR1 is SGHRS and CDR2 is YFSETQ. The CDR3 runs 16 residues. CDR3 nucleotide sequence: TGCGCCAGCAGCTTGTCCTGGACCAGCCGCTACAATGAGCAGTTCTTC. This codes for CASSLSWTSRYNEQFF.

The CDR3 loop reads CASSVGGDRVGEKLFF. DNA for the CDR3: TGTGCCAGCAGCGTGGGGGGAGACAGGGTTGGGGAAAAACTGTTTTTT. The chain uses TRBV5-4 and TRBJ1-4, with 7 bases aligning to TRBD1. Germline-derived CDR1 and CDR2 are SGHNT and YYREEE (reference sequence). The V and J ends lost 4 bases and 8 bases, in that order; junction bases with no gene match: 14. The CDR3 extends over 16 amino acids.

The chain joins TRBV9 to TRBJ1-1; D not certain. CDR1 SGDLS and CDR2 YYNGEE come from the germline V gene. The CDR3 is 12 amino acids. Trimming stripped 7 bases from V and 8 bases from J, with 15 bases between. The CDR3 sequence: CASARTDNEAFF. The CDR3 DNA is TGTGCCAGCGCAAGGACTGACAACGAAGCTTTCTTT.

The chain joins TRBV6-5 to TRBJ2-2; 7 positions agree with TRBD1. Germline V gene data show CDR1 as MNHEY and CDR2 as SVGAGI. CDR3 length equals 15 residues. Trimming took 10 bases from V and 5 from J; bases not matched to a gene: 13. The CDR3 nucleotides are TGTGCCACCCAACAGGGGCGGTCGAGAACCGGGGAGCTGTTTTTT. It specifies CATQQGRSRTGELFF.

The chain is built from TRBV4-2 and TRBJ2-5, with 10 bases fitting TRBD2. The CDR3 contains 16 residues. With 4 bases clipped from V and 2 bases from J, the junction kept 7 bases outside the gene matches. CDR1 LGHNA and CDR2 YNFKEQ come from the germline V gene. CDR3 bases: TGTGCCAGCAGCCCAAGCACTAGCGGGGTTCAAGAGACCCAGTACTTC. It yields the protein CASSPSTSGVQETQYF.

The chain combines TRBV28 with TRBJ1-6, with D unresolved. CDR1 and CDR2 (germline): MDHEN, SYDVKM. V was shortened by 2 bases and J by 7 bases, with 12 bases between the two germline ends. The CDR3 is 15 amino acids. CDR3 sequence reads: CASSLVGIRNSPLHF. The CDR3 coding sequence is TGTGCCAGCAGTTTAGTTGGGATTAGGAATTCACCCCTCCACTTT.

This chain uses TRBV18 with TRBJ1-2, with D unclear. The CDR3 spans 14 residues. V was shortened by 5 bases and J by 0 bases, with 10 bases between the two germline ends. From germline, CDR1 is KGHSH and CDR2 LQKENI. The CDR3 loop reads CASSIGPANYGYTF. In nucleotides, the CDR3 is TGTGCCAGCTCAATTGGACCAGCTAACTATGGCTACACCTTC.